The clone carrying this T cell receptor beta chain was recorded only once. Its antigen is not known. Primers targeted 54 TRBV and 13 TRBJ segments. Some clones are missing from TCRdb's copy, which holds only in-frame ones; the method was immunoSEQ multiplex PCR. Altogether around 100,000 clones are present, roughly 92% being singletons, with the ten largest covering over 0.25%. This CDR3 has 16 amino acids. Germline CDR1 and CDR2: SGHNT and YENEEA. V lost 5 bases, J lost 0 bases, and 14 bases lay in between. This record comes from a study of T cell repertoires and HLA-DP antigens. As for the study in general: One stimulator alloantigen differed from self by one groove amino acid; the other by ten. Pre-culture CD4+ samples used about 1,200 ng DNA versus around 200 ng for CD137+CD4+ sorts.

Findings and caveats of the study: Clones undetected before culture averaged 36.3% against one allele and 45% to 60% against the other.

The material sequenced was CD4+ T cells from PBMCs. The sequence was collected from a woman aged 18-29 years in good health and CMV-seronegative. The chain employs TRBV11-3 and TRBJ2-1; D tentatively fits TRBD1 or TRBD2 (5 bases each). CDR3 nucleotide sequence: TGTGCCAGCAGCCCAGAGGGGTATAGCTCCTACAATGAGCAGTTCTTC. Translation: CASSPEGYSSYNEQFF.